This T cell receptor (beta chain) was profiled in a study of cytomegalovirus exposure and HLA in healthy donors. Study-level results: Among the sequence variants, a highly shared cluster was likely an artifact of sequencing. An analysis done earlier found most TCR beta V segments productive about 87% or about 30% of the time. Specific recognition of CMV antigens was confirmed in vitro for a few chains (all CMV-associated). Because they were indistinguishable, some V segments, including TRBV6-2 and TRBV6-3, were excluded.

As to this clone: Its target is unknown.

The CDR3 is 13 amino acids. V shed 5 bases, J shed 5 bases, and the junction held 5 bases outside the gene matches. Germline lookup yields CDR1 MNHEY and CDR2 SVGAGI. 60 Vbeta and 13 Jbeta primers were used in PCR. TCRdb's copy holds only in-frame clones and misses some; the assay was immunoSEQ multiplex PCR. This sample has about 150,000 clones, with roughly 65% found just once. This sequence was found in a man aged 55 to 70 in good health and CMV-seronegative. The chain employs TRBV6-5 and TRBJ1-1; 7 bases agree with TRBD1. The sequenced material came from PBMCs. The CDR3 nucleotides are TGTGCCAGCAGTCAAACAGGGGAGACTGAAGCTTTCTTT. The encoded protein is CASSQTGETEAFF.